This T cell receptor (beta chain) was captured in a study of blood T cells in healthy people across ages. V dropped 0 bases and J dropped 3 bases, with 15 bases sitting between them. Germline V CDR1 and CDR2: DFQATT, SNEGSKA (reference sequence). This CDR3 is built from 15 residues. Those donating, healthy Caucasian individuals from Russia, were aged roughly 6 to 95. Sample-barcoded 5' priming and a J-beta primer mix drove a second PCR of roughly 6 to 12 cycles. Unique molecular identifiers of 12 random nucleotides labeled each cDNA. A single record per CDR3 protein comes from TCRdb applying MiXCR to the 5' RACE reads. The data contain around 1.5 million distinct CDR3 sequences, roughly 40% of them seen just once; the ten biggest clones take up 6.5% to 10%.

The material sequenced was blood. This chain joins TRBV20-1 and TRBJ2-7; no firm D call. The source of this sequence is a woman between 18 and 29 years old in good health. CDR3 in amino acids: CSARDGASAYYEQYF. In nucleotides, the CDR3 is TGCAGTGCTAGAGATGGAGCGAGCGCCTACTACGAGCAGTACTTC.